This TCR beta chain was captured in a study of T cells expressing NK-cell markers. Study context: HCMV serostatus: most of the eight sequenced donors positive, one negative. The study's findings and limits: The study found dominant NKG2C+ clonotypes at about 1.0-7.0% of CD8+ T cells in roughly six donors.

To note about this clonotype: The antigen remains unidentified.

The CDR3 extends over 13 amino acids. UMIs were included in TCR beta cDNA generated by 5'RACE template switching. TCRdb reanalyzed the 5' RACE reads, giving one entry per CDR3 protein sequence and no DNA. The repertoire shows about 380,000 distinct CDR3 sequences; the top ten hold roughly 5.2%. The rearrangement uses TRBV12-3 or TRBV12-4 and TRBJ2-5; with no DNA, the TCRdb D assignment of TRBD1 cannot be verified. This sequence was found in a man aged 18 to 69 in good health. The sequenced sample consisted of blood T cells: a sorted CD56 or NKG2C T cell subset, CD4+ or CD8+ T cells, or bulk PBMC T cells (not recorded which). The CDR3 region is CATRPFNQETQYF.